This paragraph reports one TCR beta chain. The CDR3 length is 12 residues. Germline V CDR1 and CDR2: SEHNR, FQNEAQ (reference sequence). V lost 5 bases to trimming and J lost 4 bases, with 8 bases between them. Libraries were prepared by immunoSEQ multiplex PCR; TCRdb keeps only in-frame clonotypes and omits some of them. The data contain some 8,200 clones, 97% of them singletons. The data belong to a study of graft-versus-host responses after intestinal transplantation. The receptor comes from a human patient who received an intestinal transplant, so some T cells may come from the graft donor. Sample: PBMCs, taken 23 days after intestinal transplant. This rearrangement joins TRBV7-9 to TRBJ1-2; a weak D match, TRBD1 (6 bases). CDR3 sequence reads: CASSQDSYGYTF. The CDR3, as DNA: TGTGCCAGCAGCCAGGACAGCTATGGCTACACCTTC.